This T cell receptor beta chain was sequenced in a study of blood T cell repertoires in COVID-19. Study as a whole: The samples span acute and convalescent COVID-19 from the United States, Italy and Spain.

Assay: immunoSEQ multiplex PCR; the TCRdb copy retains only in-frame clones and omits some. The sample holds under 500,000 clones, around 87% seen once. This CDR3 has 11 residues. Germline V gene sequence: CDR1 SGHAT, CDR2 FQNNGV. V lost 8 bases and J lost 8, with 10 bases in between. The sample taken for sequencing was PBMCs or T cells enriched from blood (not recorded which). The TCR originated in a man aged 25 to 40 who had recovered from COVID-19. The rearrangement links TRBV11-2 to TRBJ2-1; a weak D match, TRBD1 (6 bases). The CDR3 sequence: CASPEGDEQFF. CDR3 bases: TGTGCCAGCCCAGAGGGGGATGAGCAGTTCTTC.